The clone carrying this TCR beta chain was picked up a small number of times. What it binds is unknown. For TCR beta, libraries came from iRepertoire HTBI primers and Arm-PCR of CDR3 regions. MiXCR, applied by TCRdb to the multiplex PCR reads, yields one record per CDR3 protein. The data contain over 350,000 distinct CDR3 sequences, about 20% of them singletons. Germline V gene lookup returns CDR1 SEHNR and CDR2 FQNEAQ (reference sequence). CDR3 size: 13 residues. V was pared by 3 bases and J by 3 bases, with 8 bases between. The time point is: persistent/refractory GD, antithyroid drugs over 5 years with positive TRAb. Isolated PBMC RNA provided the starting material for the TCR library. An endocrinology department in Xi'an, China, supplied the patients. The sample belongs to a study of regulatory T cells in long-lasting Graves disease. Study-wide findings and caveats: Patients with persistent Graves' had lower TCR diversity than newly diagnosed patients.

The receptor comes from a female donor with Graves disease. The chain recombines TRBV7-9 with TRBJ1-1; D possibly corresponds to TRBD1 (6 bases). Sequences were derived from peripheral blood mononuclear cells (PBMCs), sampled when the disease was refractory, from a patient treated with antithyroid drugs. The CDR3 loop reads CASSFGGHTEAFF. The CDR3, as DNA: TGTGCCAGCAGCTTCGGGGGCCACACTGAAGCTTTCTTT.